The T cell receptor beta chain described here comes from a study of blood T cell repertoires in COVID-19. Turning to the study itself: COVID-19 samples collected from the United States, Italy and Spain covered acute and convalescent phases. Sources were T cells, B-cell-depleted T cells, or PBMCs; the material itself was cDNA or gDNA.

Original analysis: Amplification from reference gene primers served as the basis for estimated nucleated cell counts. Method: immunoSEQ multiplex PCR; TCRdb's copy keeps in-frame clones and lacks some. That table furnishes V, J and clone size, whereas the DNA furnished D and trimming. This sample has about 320,000 clones, with about 82% found just once. This clone occurred a few times. The CDR3 consists of 18 residues. The V gene's germline CDR1 is KGHDR and CDR2 SFDVKD. The germline V and J ends were trimmed by 2 bases and 5 bases, with 23 bases remaining between them. The sequence was collected from a woman in her 50s with acute or convalescent COVID-19. The rearrangement uses TRBV24-1 and TRBJ2-5; maybe TRBD2 (6 bases). The material sequenced was peripheral blood. DNA of the CDR3: TGTGCCACCAGTGATTGGAGGGGACTTGAAGGGATTTCGGAGACCCAGTACTTC. Its translation is CATSDWRGLEGISETQYF.